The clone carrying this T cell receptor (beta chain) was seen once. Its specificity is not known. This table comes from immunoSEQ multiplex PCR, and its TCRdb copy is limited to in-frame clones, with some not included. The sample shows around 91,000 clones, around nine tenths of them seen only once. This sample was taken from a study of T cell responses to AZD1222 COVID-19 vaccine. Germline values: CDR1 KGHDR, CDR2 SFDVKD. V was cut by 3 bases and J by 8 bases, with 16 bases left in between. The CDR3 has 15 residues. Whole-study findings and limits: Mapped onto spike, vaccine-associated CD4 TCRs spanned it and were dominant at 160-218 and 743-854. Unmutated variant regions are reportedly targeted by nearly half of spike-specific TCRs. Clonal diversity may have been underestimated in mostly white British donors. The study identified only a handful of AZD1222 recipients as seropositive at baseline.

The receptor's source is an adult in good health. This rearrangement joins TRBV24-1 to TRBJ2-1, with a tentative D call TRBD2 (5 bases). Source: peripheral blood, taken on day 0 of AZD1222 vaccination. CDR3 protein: CATSDRAGPGDEQFF. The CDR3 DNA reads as TGTGCCACCAGTGATAGGGCGGGTCCTGGGGATGAGCAGTTCTTC.